This T cell receptor (beta chain) was captured in a study of T cell responses to AZD1222 COVID-19 vaccine (dated by TCRdb to the early 2020s). Study-wide context: AZD1222 recipients given second doses at about 4 weeks or at about 12 weeks were pooled, since spike-specific TCR depth and breadth were not found to differ between the two schedules. A total of approximately 240 trial participants underwent TCR sequencing, of whom approximately 200 had received two doses of AZD1222 and 26 had received two doses of the MenACWY control vaccine. Trial participants were enrolled by age into 18-55, 56-69 and 70-plus year subgroups, with 148, 28 and 57 TCR-sequenced participants respectively.

Points on this clone: Its antigen remains unidentified. The input lacks base qualities; no much larger clone sits a single base away.

The CDR3 regions of human TCRbeta chains were analyzed by immunosequencing. On the study's bioinformatics: TCRs in the repertoires were matched against a reference library of SARS-CoV-2-specific TCRs that had been generated with the MIRA antigen-specificity platform. Breadth was defined as the fraction of unique TCRs that were SARS-CoV-2-associated. Depth was defined as the fraction of total T cells that were SARS-CoV-2-associated. Using the MIRA data, each spike-specific TCR was assigned both to the spike region to which the TCR was reactive and to a CD4 or CD8 class. Log10-transformed breadth and depth values were compared by one-way ANOVA with Sidak's multiple comparisons tests. The immuneACCESS repertoire file appears here via TCRdb, limited to in-frame rearrangements. These files lack a portion of the clones; in checked studies, under half of the deficit traces to unresolved V genes, and the cause of the others is not known. That table gives V, J and clone size, and the DNA gave D and trimming. This sample lists more than 95,000 clones; about four fifths were detected once. The biggest ten clones account for around 5.1% of the sample.

According to the study, the label for this sample's time point signals: baseline before first vaccination. The vaccinee samples were drawn from two UK trials, COV001 and COV002, one of which was a single-blind randomized controlled phase 2/3 trial testing AZD1222 (ChAdOx1 nCoV-19) in healthy adults. For TCRbeta chain sequencing, PBMC samples from trial participants were taken at day 0 and at day 28 after the second dose. The investigation overall reported the following: Vaccine-associated CD4 TCRs spanned the whole spike protein, with dominant responses in regions 160-218 and 743-854. The 56-69-year group was small, and its depth increase did not reach significance, likely because of low power. After two AZD1222 doses, both the breadth and the depth of spike-specific TCRs were significantly higher than at day 0 and than in MenACWY recipients. No day 14 peak-response samples were available, so repertoires were characterized only after the peak T cell response. Conclusions about previously exposed vaccinees are limited, since just a handful of AZD1222 recipients were seropositive for SARS-CoV-2 at baseline. Nearly half of unique spike-specific TCRs reportedly recognized epitopes outside regions mutated in the B.1.351 and B.1.1.7 variants. Most participants were white British and females outnumbered males, and the authors suggested that clonal diversity may have been underestimated.

V and J are trimmed by 0 bases and 6 bases, and the gene matches miss 7 bases of the junction. From the cysteine through the phenylalanine, the CDR3 covers 16 amino acids. Just CDR3 DNA is preserved here, 48 bases in frame from base 1. According to the germline V gene (reference sequence), CDR1 reads MNHNY and CDR2 reads SVGAGI. This clonotype originated in an adult in good health. The chain employs TRBV6-6 and TRBJ2-2; TRBD1 agrees with 7 junctional bases. This sample comprised peripheral blood, obtained on day 0 of AZD1222 vaccination. The bases read TGTGCCAGCAGTTACTCTCTCGGGACAGTGCCCGGGGAGCTGTTTTTT. Protein translation: CASSYSLGTVPGELFF.